This TCR beta chain derives from a study of identical twins (dated by TCRdb to 2016 to 2018). Regarding the research as a whole: TCR alpha and beta repertoires from monozygotic twins, unrelated adults of various ages and cord blood were deep-sequenced to test whether fetal clonotypes persist. Replicate twin experiments were performed at different times using different library preparation protocols to rule out contamination. Here is what the overall study found, with its caveats: The excess sharing between twins in beta out-of-frame sequences was weaker because fewer shared sequences reduced the signal-to-noise ratio. Out-of-frame TCR alpha sharing in monozygotic twins was systematically underestimated by recombination models, whereas sharing between unrelated individuals was in agreement with the recombination models. Because the same donors could not be followed over many years, the conclusions relied on cross-sectional statistical analysis. Invariant T cells such as MAIT and iNKT could partly confound zero-insertion analyses, although diverse VJ usage argued against such confounding for most clonotypes. Compared with coincidental sharing between unrelated individuals, out-of-frame TCR alpha sequences shared between twins had an excess of sequences with low generation probability. Abundant cord blood beta clonotypes carried fewer insertions; young adult naive repertoires showed a weaker similar trend, while memory repertoires showed none.

The library relied on 5' RACE. The instrument given in TCRdb is Illumina HiSeq 2000. Template switching added a universal primer binding site, and the final cDNA carried a unique molecular identifier that allowed TCR cDNA molecules to be counted accurately. Specific primers in the conserved constant-segment region were used to synthesize first-strand cDNA for TCR alpha and beta chains. Each cDNA library was double barcoded, with a SMART-Mk sample barcode plus Illumina barcodes, to control for contamination. Two successive PCR steps introduced TruSeq adapter sequences along with Illumina sample barcodes. TCR alpha and beta cDNA libraries were sequenced on the Illumina HiSeq platform with custom primers. For the original study's pipeline: MiGEC processed the raw reads to extract unique molecular identifiers, while MiXCR was used to determine the CDR3 positions. For each individual, recombination models were inferred using an EM algorithm with the repgenHMM and IGoR tools. The tcR package in R was used for shared clonotype analysis, with sharing normalized by the product of cloneset sizes. Out-of-frame nonproductive sequences were analyzed to study raw recombination free of thymic and clonal selection effects. TCRdb trimmed the raw reads at Q25, called clones with MiXCR and kept productive beta chains. Each entry merges the rows of one CDR3 protein and shows their most common DNA and genes. The V and J calls shown here were made by TCRdb, not taken from the authors' results. This sample comprises about 250,000 distinct CDR3 sequences, 7.5% of them detected only once. In total, the top ten clones hold less than 6.5% of the sample.

V is pruned by 7 bases and J by 8 bases, leaving 14 bases of the junction without a gene match. Sequences MNHEY (CDR1) and SVGAGI (CDR2) are obtained from the germline V gene. The CDR3 holds 16 amino acids from the cysteine to the phenylalanine. The entry retains the CDR3 DNA only, 48 bases that are in frame from base 1. Only healthy Caucasian donors were included. Three pairs of female monozygotic twins, all aged roughly 18 to 29 years, were included in the twin cohort. CD4+ and CD8+ T cell populations were isolated with positive isolation kits from Invitrogen. In the case of this clonotype: Its antigen is currently not known. Qualities for individual bases were not recorded, and no much larger clone is one base off.

These sequences were also reported in another study, on yellow fever vaccine responses in identical twins. Per that second paper: The T cell response to vaccination in identical twins was reported by the authors to appear partly convergent and partly personalized. In identical twins, the study followed T cell clones that responded to the vaccine with precision.

The sequence derives from a woman aged 18-35 years in good health. The chain is assembled from TRBV6-5 and TRBJ2-1; 10 bases in between match TRBD2. Sample: CD8+ T cells sorted from blood. Here the CDR3 is given as CASTRTPAGGPHEQFF. Here is the DNA: TGTGCCAGCACCAGAACCCCAGCGGGAGGGCCACATGAGCAGTTCTTC.